This T cell receptor (beta chain) was obtained from a study of CD4 T cells in relation to SARS-CoV-2 and coronaviruses. Study-wide context: ViraFEST: approximately 10-day antigen culture of PBMCs, then TCR beta CDR3 sequencing. Shared crossreactive spike epitopes were mapped to their HLA restriction.

Unexposed donor CD4+ T cells date from about 2011-2018, before the COVID-19 pandemic. After less than 11 days of culture, CD4+ T cells were isolated. Here immunoSEQ multiplex PCR was the method, and the copy in TCRdb shows in-frame clones only, minus some. Of 31,000 or so clones detected, 55% to 75% appear once; the ten largest clones hold 9% to 15%. This clone showed up just a few times. Antigen unknown. Trimming left V 3 bases short and J 0 bases short, with 10 bases between. This CDR3 region has 14 residues. The germline CDR1 and CDR2 sequences are SGHRS and YFSETQ. The V call is TRBV5-1, the J call TRBJ2-7; D possibly corresponds to TRBD1 (5 bases). This sequence was found in a human donor in good health. The sequenced sample consisted of CD4+ T cells from PBMCs, cultured in vitro. In nucleotides, the CDR3 is TGCGCCAGCAGCTACTACAGGACCTCCTACGAGCAGTACTTC. This codes for CASSYYRTSYEQYF.